The sequence of this TCR beta chain was determined in a study of T cell responses to AZD1222 COVID-19 vaccine. Study findings and constraints: Spike-specific TCR breadth and depth were elevated following two AZD1222 doses. Regions 160-218 and 743-854 dominated among vaccine-associated CD4 TCRs spanning spike.

Method: immunoSEQ multiplex PCR; TCRdb's copy keeps in-frame clones and lacks some. The table includes about 100,000 clones, approximately 89% detected once. The CDR3 totals 13 residues. V lost 9 bases to trimming and J lost 1 base, with 9 bases between them. CDR1 is MNHEY, CDR2 SVGAGI, per germline. Turning to this clone: What it recognizes is unknown.

This sequence originates from an adult in good health. The starting material was peripheral blood, obtained on day 0 of MenACWY control vaccination. The chain combines TRBV6-5 with TRBJ2-2; D may be TRBD2 (5 bases). This chain's CDR3 is CARTAGNTGELFF. The CDR3 nucleotides are TGTGCCAGGACTGCGGGGAACACCGGGGAGCTGTTTTTT.